This T cell receptor beta chain was observed in a study of Graves' ophthalmopathy and Graves' hyperthyroidism. As for the study in general: Absence of ophthalmopathy within 18 months of follow-up defined stable hyperthyroidism.

Study-level findings and limits: In blood appeared most of the expanded thyroid clonotypes whose frequency exceeded 0.001.

This clonotype was counted only a few times. Its antigen is not identified. The junction differs from germline at one of its ends, possibly a read error. Hyperthyroidism in these 18- to 65-year-old patients was newly diagnosed, lasting under 2 months. Other autoimmune diseases, uncontrolled infections, pregnancy and lactation each led to patient exclusion. The authors amplified TCR beta CDR3 regions, and they did so from RNA transcripts for repertoire sequencing. An opening RT-PCR round employed HTBI primers and preceded a second-round multiplex PCR. TCRdb re-derived calls from the multiplex PCR reads in MiXCR, one entry per CDR3 protein. This sample carries around 1.1 million distinct CDR3 sequences, roughly 35% of them seen once, and the ten largest clones take over 8.5%. The V gene's germline CDR1 is SEHNR and CDR2 FQNEAQ (reference sequence). This CDR3 contains 15 residues.

The receptor's source is an adult man with Graves' hyperthyroidism. The sample taken for sequencing was peripheral blood or thyroid tissue (not recorded which). The chain links TRBV7-9 to TRBJ2-5, with TRBD2 matching over 11 bases. Written as DNA, the CDR3 is TGTGCCGGCAGCTTATTAGCGGGAGGGCAAGAGACCCAGTACTTC. Translated, it gives CAGSLLAGGQETQYF.